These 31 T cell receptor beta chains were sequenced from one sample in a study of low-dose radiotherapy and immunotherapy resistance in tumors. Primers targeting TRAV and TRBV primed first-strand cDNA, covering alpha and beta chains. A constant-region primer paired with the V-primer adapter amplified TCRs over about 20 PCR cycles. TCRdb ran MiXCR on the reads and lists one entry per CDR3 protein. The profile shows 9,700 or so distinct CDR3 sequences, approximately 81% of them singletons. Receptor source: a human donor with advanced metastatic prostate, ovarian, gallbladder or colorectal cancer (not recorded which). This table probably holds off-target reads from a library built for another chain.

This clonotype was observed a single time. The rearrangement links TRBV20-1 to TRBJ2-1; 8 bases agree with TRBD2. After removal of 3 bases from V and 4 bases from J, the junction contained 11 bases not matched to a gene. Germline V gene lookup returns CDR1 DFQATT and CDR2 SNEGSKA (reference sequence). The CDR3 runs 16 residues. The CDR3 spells CSARSLTSARYNEQFF. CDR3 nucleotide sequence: TGCAGTGCTAGGAGTCTGACTAGCGCGAGATACAATGAGCAGTTCTTC.

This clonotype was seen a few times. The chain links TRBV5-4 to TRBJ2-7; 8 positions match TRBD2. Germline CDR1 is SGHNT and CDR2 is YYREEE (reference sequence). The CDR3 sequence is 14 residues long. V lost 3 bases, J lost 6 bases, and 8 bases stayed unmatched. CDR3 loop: CASSSGLGTSEQYF. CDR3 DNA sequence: TGTGCCAGCAGCTCGGGACTAGGAACTTCCGAGCAGTACTTC.

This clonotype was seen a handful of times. CDR3 residues: CSASASGRASYEQYF. The CDR3 region has the DNA TGCAGTGCTAGCGCAAGCGGGAGGGCCTCCTACGAGCAGTACTTC. This chain joins TRBV20-1 and TRBJ2-7; 10 nucleotides line up with TRBD2. Germline V CDR1 and CDR2: DFQATT, SNEGSKA (reference sequence). V dropped 3 bases and J dropped 0; count of bases not matched to a gene: 5. The CDR3 covers 15 residues.

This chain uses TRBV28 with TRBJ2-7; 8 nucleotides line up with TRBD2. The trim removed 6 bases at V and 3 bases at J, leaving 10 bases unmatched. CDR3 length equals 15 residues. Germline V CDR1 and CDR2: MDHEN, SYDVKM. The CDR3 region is CASSPTGTRGYEQYF. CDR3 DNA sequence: TGTGCCAGCAGCCCGACCGGGACTAGGGGCTACGAGCAGTACTTC. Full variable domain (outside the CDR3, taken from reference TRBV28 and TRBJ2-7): DVKVTQSSRYLVKRTGEKVFLECVQDMDHENMFWYRQDPGLGLRLIYFSYDVKMKEKGDIPEGYSVSREKKERFSLILESASTNQTSMYLCASSPTGTRGYEQYFGPGTRLTVT.

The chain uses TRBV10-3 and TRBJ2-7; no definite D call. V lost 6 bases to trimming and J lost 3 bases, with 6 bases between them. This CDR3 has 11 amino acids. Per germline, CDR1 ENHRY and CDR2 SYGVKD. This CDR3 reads CAISDIYEQYF. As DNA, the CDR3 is TGTGCCATCAGCGACATCTACGAGCAGTACTTC.

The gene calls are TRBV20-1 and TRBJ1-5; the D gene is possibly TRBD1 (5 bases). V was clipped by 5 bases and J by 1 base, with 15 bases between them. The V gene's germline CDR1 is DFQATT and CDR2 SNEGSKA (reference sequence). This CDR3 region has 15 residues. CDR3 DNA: TGCAGTGCTGCGGGACGACCGGGAAGCAATCAGCCCCAGCATTTT. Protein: CSAAGRPGSNQPQHF.

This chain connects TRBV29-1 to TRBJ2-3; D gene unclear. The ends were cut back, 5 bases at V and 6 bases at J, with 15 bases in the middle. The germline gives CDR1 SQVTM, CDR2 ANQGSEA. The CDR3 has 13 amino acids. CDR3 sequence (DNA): TGCAGCGTTATTGTGGTAGTAGGGGATACGCAGTATTTT. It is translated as CSVIVVVGDTQYF.

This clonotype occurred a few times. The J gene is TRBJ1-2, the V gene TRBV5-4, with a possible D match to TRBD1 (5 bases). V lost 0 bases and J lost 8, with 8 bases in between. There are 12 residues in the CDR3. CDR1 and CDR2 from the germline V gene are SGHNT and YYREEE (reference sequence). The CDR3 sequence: CASSLDRSGYTF. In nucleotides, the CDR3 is TGTGCCAGCAGCTTGGACAGGTCCGGCTACACCTTC.

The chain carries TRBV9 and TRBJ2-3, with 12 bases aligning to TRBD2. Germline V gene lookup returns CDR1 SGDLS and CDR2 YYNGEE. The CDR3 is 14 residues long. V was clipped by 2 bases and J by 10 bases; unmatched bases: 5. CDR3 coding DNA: TGTGCCAGCAGCGTCGGGACTAGCGGGTCCCCGCAGTATTTT. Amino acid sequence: CASSVGTSGSPQYF.

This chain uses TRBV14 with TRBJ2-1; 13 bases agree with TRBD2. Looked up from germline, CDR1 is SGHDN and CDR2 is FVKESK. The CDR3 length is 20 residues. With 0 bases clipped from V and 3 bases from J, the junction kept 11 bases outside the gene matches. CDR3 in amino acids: CASSQDHATSGRRDYNEQFF. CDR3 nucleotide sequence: TGTGCCAGCAGCCAAGATCACGCGACTAGCGGGAGGCGGGACTACAATGAGCAGTTCTTC.

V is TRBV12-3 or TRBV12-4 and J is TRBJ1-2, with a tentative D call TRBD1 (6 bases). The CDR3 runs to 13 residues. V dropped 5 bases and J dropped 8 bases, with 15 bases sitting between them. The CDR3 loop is CASSTERGEGYTF. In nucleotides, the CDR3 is TGTGCCAGCAGTACAGAGAGGGGGGAGGGCTACACCTTC.

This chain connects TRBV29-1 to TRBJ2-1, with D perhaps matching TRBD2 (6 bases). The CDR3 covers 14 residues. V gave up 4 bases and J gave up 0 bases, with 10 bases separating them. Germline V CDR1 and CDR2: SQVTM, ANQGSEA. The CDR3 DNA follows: TGCAGCGTTGGGGCGGGGAGCTCCTACAATGAGCAGTTCTTC. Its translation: CSVGAGSSYNEQFF.

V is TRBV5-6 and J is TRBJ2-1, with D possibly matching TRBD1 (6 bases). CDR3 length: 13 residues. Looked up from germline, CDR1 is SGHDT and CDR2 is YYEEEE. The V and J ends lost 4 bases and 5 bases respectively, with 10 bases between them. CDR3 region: CASSVGQNNEQFF. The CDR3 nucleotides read TGTGCCAGCAGCGTCGGACAGAACAATGAGCAGTTCTTC.

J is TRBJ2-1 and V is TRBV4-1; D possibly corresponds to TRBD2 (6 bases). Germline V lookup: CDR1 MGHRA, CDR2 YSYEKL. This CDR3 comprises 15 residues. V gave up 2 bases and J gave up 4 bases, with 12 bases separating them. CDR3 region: CASSQSSGGYNEQFF. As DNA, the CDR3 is TGCGCCAGCAGCCAATCCAGCGGAGGGTACAATGAGCAGTTCTTC.

The CDR3 DNA sequence: TGTGCCAGCAGCGTAGAGCACAGTATAATGGGGGATTCACCCCTCCACTTT. Encoded protein: CASSVEHSIMGDSPLHF. The chain employs TRBV9 and TRBJ1-6; the D gene is possibly TRBD1 (5 bases). V lost 0 bases and J 8 bases, leaving 18 bases between the germline ends. The CDR3 runs 17 residues. CDR1 and CDR2 from the germline V gene are SGDLS and YYNGEE.

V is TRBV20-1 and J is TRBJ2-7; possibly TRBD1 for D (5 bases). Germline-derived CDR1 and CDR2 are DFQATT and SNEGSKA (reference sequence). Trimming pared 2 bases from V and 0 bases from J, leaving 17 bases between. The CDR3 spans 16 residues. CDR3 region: CSARLPLGPLSYEQYF. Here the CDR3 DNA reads TGCAGTGCTAGACTCCCGCTGGGGCCCCTCTCCTACGAGCAGTACTTC.

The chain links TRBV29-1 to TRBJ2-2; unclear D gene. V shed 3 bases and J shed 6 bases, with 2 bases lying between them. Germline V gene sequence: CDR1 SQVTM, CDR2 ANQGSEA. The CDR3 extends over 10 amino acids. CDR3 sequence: CSVDPGELFF. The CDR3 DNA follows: TGCAGCGTTGATCCCGGGGAGCTGTTTTTT.

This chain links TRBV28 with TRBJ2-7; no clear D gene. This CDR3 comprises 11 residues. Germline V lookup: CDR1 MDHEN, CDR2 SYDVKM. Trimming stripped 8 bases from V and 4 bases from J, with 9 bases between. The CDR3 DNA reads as TGTGCCAGCTTGGGCACTTACGAGCAGTACTTC. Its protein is CASLGTYEQYF. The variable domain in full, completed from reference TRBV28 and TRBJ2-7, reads DVKVTQSSRYLVKRTGEKVFLECVQDMDHENMFWYRQDPGLGLRLIYFSYDVKMKEKGDIPEGYSVSREKKERFSLILESASTNQTSMYLCASLGTYEQYFGPGTRLTVT.

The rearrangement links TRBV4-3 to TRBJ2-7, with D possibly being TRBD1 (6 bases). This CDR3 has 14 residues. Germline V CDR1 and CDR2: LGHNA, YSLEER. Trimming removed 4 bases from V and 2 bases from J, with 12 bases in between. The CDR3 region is CASSPVQGPYEQYF. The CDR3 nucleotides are TGCGCCAGCAGCCCAGTACAGGGACCCTACGAGCAGTACTTC.

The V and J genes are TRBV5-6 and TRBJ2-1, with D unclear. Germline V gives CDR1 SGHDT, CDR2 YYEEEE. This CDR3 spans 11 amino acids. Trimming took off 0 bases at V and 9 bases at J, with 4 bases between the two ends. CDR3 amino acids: CASSLVGEQFF. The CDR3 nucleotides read TGTGCCAGCAGCTTGGTAGGTGAGCAGTTCTTC.

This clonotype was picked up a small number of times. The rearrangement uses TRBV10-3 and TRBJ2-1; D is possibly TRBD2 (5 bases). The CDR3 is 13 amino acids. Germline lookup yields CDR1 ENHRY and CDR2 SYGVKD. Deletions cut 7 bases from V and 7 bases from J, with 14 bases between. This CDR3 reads CAITPGKENEQFF. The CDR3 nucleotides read TGTGCCATCACCCCCGGGAAAGAGAATGAGCAGTTCTTC.

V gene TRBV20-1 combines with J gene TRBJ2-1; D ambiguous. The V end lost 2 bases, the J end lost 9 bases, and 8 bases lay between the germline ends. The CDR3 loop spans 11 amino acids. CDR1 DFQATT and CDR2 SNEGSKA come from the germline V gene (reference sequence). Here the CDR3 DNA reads TGCAGTGCTAGACCCAGCCGTGAGCAGTTCTTC. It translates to CSARPSREQFF.

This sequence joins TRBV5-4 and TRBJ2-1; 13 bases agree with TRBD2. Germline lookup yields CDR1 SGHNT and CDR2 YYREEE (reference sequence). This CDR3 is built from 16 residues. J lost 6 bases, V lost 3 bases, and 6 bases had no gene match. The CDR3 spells CASSSPGTSGINEQFF. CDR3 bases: TGTGCCAGCAGCTCCCCCGGGACTAGCGGGATCAATGAGCAGTTCTTC.

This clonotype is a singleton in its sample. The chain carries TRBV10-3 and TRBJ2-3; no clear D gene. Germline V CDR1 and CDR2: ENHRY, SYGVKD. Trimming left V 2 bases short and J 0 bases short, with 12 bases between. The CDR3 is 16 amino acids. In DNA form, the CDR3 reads TGTGCCATCAGTGAGAGGGTTCGGGTTAGCACAGATACGCAGTATTTT. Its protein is CAISERVRVSTDTQYF.

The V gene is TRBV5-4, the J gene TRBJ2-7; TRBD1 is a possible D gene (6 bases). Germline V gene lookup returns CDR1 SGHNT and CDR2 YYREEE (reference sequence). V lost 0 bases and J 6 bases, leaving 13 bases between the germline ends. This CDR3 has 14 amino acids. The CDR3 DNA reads TGTGCCAGCAGCTTGGATACAGGGCTTGGCGAGCAGTACTTC. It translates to CASSLDTGLGEQYF.

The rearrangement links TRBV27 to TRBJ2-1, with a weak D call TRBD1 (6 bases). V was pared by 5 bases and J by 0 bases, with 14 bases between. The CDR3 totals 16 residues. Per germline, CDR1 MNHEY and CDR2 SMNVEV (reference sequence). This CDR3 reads CASSPRTASSYNEQFF. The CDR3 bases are TGTGCCAGCAGTCCCCGGACAGCGAGCTCCTACAATGAGCAGTTCTTC.

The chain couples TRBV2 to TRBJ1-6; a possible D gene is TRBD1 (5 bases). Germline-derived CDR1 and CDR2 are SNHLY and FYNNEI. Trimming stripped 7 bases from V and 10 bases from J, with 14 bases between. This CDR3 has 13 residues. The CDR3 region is CASNAGSVSPLHF. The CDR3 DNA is TGTGCCAGCAACGCAGGGTCGGTCTCACCCCTCCACTTT.

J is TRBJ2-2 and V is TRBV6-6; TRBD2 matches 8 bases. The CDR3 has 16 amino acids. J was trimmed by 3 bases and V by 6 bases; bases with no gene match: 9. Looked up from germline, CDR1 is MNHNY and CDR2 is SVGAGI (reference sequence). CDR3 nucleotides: TGTGCCAGCAGCCGTGGTGGAGCGGGAGACACCGGGGAGCTGTTTTTT. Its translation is CASSRGGAGDTGELFF.

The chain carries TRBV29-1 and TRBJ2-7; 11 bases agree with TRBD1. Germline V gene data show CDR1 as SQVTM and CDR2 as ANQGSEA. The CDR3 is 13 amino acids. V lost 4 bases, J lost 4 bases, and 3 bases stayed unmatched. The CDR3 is CSVVGQGVYEQYF. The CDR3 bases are TGCAGCGTTGTGGGACAGGGGGTTTACGAGCAGTACTTC.

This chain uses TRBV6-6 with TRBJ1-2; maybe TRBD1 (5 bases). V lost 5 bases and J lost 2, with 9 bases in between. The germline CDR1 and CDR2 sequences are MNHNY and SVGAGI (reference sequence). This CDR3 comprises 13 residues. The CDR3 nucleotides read TGTGCCAGCAGTGAGACAGAGAACTATGGCTACACCTTC. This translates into CASSETENYGYTF.

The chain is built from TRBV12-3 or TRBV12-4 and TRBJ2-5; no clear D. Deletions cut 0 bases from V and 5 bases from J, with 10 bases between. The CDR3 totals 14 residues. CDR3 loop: CASSLAGHMETQYF. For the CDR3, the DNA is TGTGCCAGCAGTTTAGCAGGGCACATGGAGACCCAGTACTTC.